What follows are 20 T cell receptor beta chains derived from one specimen sequenced in a study of T cells after yellow fever vaccination. In TCRdb, the 5' RACE reads were re-called with MiXCR into one record per CDR3 protein. The sample has about 220,000 distinct CDR3 sequences, approximately 3.3% seen once; the top ten hold around 3.3%. The sample here was CD4+ T cells sorted from PBMCs, taken 10 days after the yellow fever booster vaccination. The source is a young man who received the YFV17D yellow fever vaccine.

In its sample, this clonotype was seen many times. The chain couples TRBV10-3 to TRBJ2-1; D not certain. This CDR3 region has 15 residues. The V gene's germline CDR1 is ENHRY and CDR2 SYGVKD. The germline V and J ends were trimmed by 2 bases and 8 bases, with 16 bases remaining between them. The CDR3 region is CAISELLRPRDEQFF. The CDR3 nucleotides read TGTGCCATCAGTGAGCTCCTTCGGCCTCGGGATGAGCAGTTCTTC.

The chain couples TRBV5-4 to TRBJ1-1; D uncertain. V gave up 0 bases and J gave up 0 bases, with 12 bases separating them. Germline CDR1 reads SGHNT; CDR2 reads YYREEE (reference sequence). The CDR3 contains 16 residues. The CDR3 coding sequence is TGTGCCAGCAGCTTGGGTCAAGGCCAAATGAACACTGAAGCTTTCTTT. Translated, it gives CASSLGQGQMNTEAFF.

This clonotype was seen many times. The chain joins TRBV7-3 to TRBJ1-1; TRBD1 is a possible D gene (5 bases). This CDR3 is 13 amino acids long. Germline V CDR1 and CDR2: SGHTA, FQGTGA. The V and J ends lost 3 bases and 5 bases respectively, with 10 bases between them. The CDR3 region has the DNA TGTGCCAGCAGCTTTCGAGGGGAGACTGAAGCTTTCTTT. As protein: CASSFRGETEAFF.

This clonotype was seen repeatedly, ten times or more. V usage is TRBV27 and J usage is TRBJ1-1; possibly TRBD1 for D (6 bases). Trimming left V 4 bases short and J 0 bases short, with 18 bases between. CDR3 length: 17 amino acids. The germline V gene encodes CDR1 MNHEY and CDR2 SMNVEV (reference sequence). The CDR3 sequence: CASSSLQGTGVNTEAFF. The CDR3 nucleotides read TGTGCCAGCAGTTCCCTCCAGGGGACTGGGGTGAACACTGAAGCTTTCTTT.

This clonotype has ten or more counts. This chain connects TRBV3-1 to TRBJ1-5; the D gene is possibly TRBD1 (5 bases). This CDR3 is 17 amino acids long. CDR1 is LGHDT, CDR2 YNNKEL, per germline (reference sequence). V lost 1 base to trimming and J lost 9 bases, with 22 bases between them. CDR3 nucleotide sequence: TGTGCCAGCAGCCAAGGATTGAGAGCCGGGACGGGGGGGCCCCAGCATTTT. Encoded protein: CASSQGLRAGTGGPQHF.

This clonotype was observed a few times. This chain links TRBV20-1 with TRBJ1-5; perhaps TRBD1 as D (6 bases). In germline, CDR1 is DFQATT, CDR2 SNEGSKA (reference sequence). The CDR3 is 15 residues long. V was trimmed by 1 base and J by 2 bases, leaving 12 bases between them. CDR3: CSARVGASGNQPQHF. CDR3 in DNA: TGCAGTGCTAGAGTGGGGGCGTCGGGCAATCAGCCCCAGCATTTT.

This clonotype was seen at least ten times. This chain connects TRBV7-3 to TRBJ2-7, with D possibly TRBD1 on 6 matching bases. The CDR3 runs 14 residues. V shed 5 bases and J shed 0 bases, with 11 bases lying between them. In germline, CDR1 is SGHTA, CDR2 FQGTGA. In DNA form, the CDR3 reads TGTGCCAGCAGCCTTACAGGGAGCTCCTACGAGCAGTACTTC. Translation: CASSLTGSSYEQYF.

This clonotype was seen many times. V usage is TRBV25-1 and J usage is TRBJ2-5; 8 bases are a match to TRBD2. CDR3 length: 14 residues. The V and J ends lost 7 bases and 4 bases, in that order; junction bases with no gene match: 8. Germline CDR1 and CDR2: MGHDK and SYGVNS. As DNA, the CDR3 is TGTGCCAGCACCCGGGGGGGCCGGGGAGAGACCCAGTACTTC. Its protein is CASTRGGRGETQYF.

This clonotype was counted at least ten times. In DNA, the CDR3 is TGCAGCGTTGACTTCAGAGGGGGCACGGACTATGGCTACACCTTC. It encodes CSVDFRGGTDYGYTF. V gene TRBV29-1 combines with J gene TRBJ1-2; TRBD1 matches at 7 bases. CDR3 length: 15 residues. V shed 3 bases, J shed 3 bases, and the junction held 10 bases outside the gene matches. Per the germline V gene, CDR1 is SQVTM and CDR2 is ANQGSEA.

The table lists this clonotype with many counts. The J gene is TRBJ2-3, the V gene TRBV5-6; D may be TRBD1 (5 bases). This CDR3 spans 17 amino acids. The V and J ends lost 4 bases and 1 base respectively, with 19 bases between them. CDR1 is SGHDT and CDR2 is YYEEEE in the germline V gene. As DNA, the CDR3 is TGTGCCAGCAGCCCCCCCAAGGGGTGGGTCGGCACAGATACGCAGTATTTT. As protein: CASSPPKGWVGTDTQYF.

In regard to this clonotype: Given a much more abundant clone one base away, this may be a read error. The rearrangement joins TRBV5-3 to TRBJ2-2; TRBD2 aligns across 7 bases. TRBV5-3 is an ORF; its function is uncertain. Unmatched junction bases numbered 10, after V lost 4 bases and J lost 1 base. The CDR3 is made up of 17 amino acids. The CDR3, as DNA: TGTGCCAGAAGCATGTCGGGAGGCCCATGGAACACCGGGGAGCTGTTTTTT. It encodes CARSMSGGPWNTGELFF.

This clonotype was observed a few times. This sequence joins TRBV6-6 and TRBJ1-5; no reliable D call. V lost 4 bases to trimming and J lost 2 bases, with 9 bases between them. Germline CDR1 reads MNHNY; CDR2 reads SVGAGI (reference sequence). CDR3 size: 14 residues. The DNA of the CDR3 is TGTGCCAGCAGTTTCGACTCCGGCAATCAGCCCCAGCATTTT. Protein sequence: CASSFDSGNQPQHF.

In this sample, this clonotype turned up many times. The chain recombines TRBV18 with TRBJ1-1; 8 positions agree with TRBD1. The CDR3 is made up of 14 amino acids. V lost 3 bases and J lost 1; bases outside the gene matches: 1. Germline V gene sequence: CDR1 KGHSH, CDR2 LQKENI. CDR3 region: CASSPGQENTEAFF. CDR3 coding DNA: TGTGCCAGCTCACCGGGACAGGAGAACACTGAAGCTTTCTTT.

CDR3 protein: CASSVHNEQFF. CDR3 coding DNA: TGTGCCAGCAGCGTCCACAATGAGCAGTTCTTC. V gene TRBV5-4 combines with J gene TRBJ2-1; D is uncertain. V lost 4 bases, J lost 5 bases, and 4 bases lay in between. CDR3 size: 11 residues. Germline V gene sequence: CDR1 SGHNT, CDR2 YYREEE (reference sequence).

This clonotype has just a few counts. This chain uses TRBV20-1 with TRBJ2-3; TRBD2 matches 9 bases. This CDR3 contains 15 residues. V lost 6 bases to trimming and J lost 4 bases; unmatched junction nucleotides: 11. Germline-derived CDR1 and CDR2 are DFQATT and SNEGSKA (reference sequence). The CDR3 coding sequence is TGCAGTGCCCGAGCGGCGGGGGGGAGTTCAGATACGCAGTATTTT. Its translation is CSARAAGGSSDTQYF.

This clonotype occurred many times. The rearrangement uses TRBV7-2 and TRBJ2-3; D gene uncertain. Trimming took off 2 bases at V and 14 bases at J, with 17 bases between the two ends. In germline, CDR1 is SGHTA, CDR2 FQGNSA. This CDR3 is 13 amino acids long. The CDR3 loop reads CASSLPTLPARYF. CDR3 nucleotides: TGTGCCAGCAGCTTACCGACTCTCCCGGCCCGGTATTTT. Drawing the rest from reference TRBV7-2 and TRBJ2-3, the complete variable domain is GAGVSQSPSNKVTEKGKDVELRCDPISGHTALYWYRQSLGQGLEFLIYFQGNSAPDKSGLPSDRFSAERTGGSVSTLTIQRTQQEDSAVYLCASSLPTLPARYFGPGTRLTVL.

J is TRBJ1-1 and V is TRBV27; no clear D. Germline V CDR1 and CDR2: MNHEY, SMNVEV (reference sequence). The V end lost 6 bases, the J end lost 10 bases, and 24 bases lay between the germline ends. The CDR3 sequence is 15 residues long. As DNA, the CDR3 is TGTGCCAGCAGCCGTTCGCCGGGCGGAACATTGGGAGCTTTCTTT. Amino acid sequence: CASSRSPGGTLGAFF.

There are many counts of this clonotype. V is TRBV5-1 and J is TRBJ2-7; D is possibly TRBD2 (5 bases). V lost 0 bases and J 2 bases, leaving 6 bases between the germline ends. Per germline, CDR1 SGHRS and CDR2 YFSETQ. The CDR3 consists of 13 residues. CDR3 sequence: CASSLDGAYEQYF. CDR3 nucleotides: TGCGCCAGCAGCTTGGACGGGGCCTACGAGCAGTACTTC.

This clonotype has more than one count but fewer than ten. The gene calls are TRBV28 and TRBJ2-2, with 10 positions matching TRBD1. J lost 6 bases, V lost 5 bases, and 6 bases had no gene match. The germline V gene encodes CDR1 MDHEN and CDR2 SYDVKM. The length of the CDR3 is 15 residues. The CDR3 sequence: CASSRQGAYAGELFF. CDR3 coding DNA: TGTGCCAGCAGTCGACAGGGGGCGTACGCCGGGGAGCTGTTTTTT.

This clonotype was counted between two and nine times. The gene calls are TRBV12-3 or TRBV12-4 and TRBJ1-3; possible D gene TRBD1, 5 bases. The V end lost 7 bases, the J end lost 6 bases, and 19 bases lay between the germline ends. This CDR3 contains 15 residues. CDR3 bases: TGTGCCAGCACCCGCCACGGGCAGGGAGAAAACACCATATATTTT. Its translation is CASTRHGQGENTIYF.